The text below deals with one T cell receptor beta chain. This sample stems from a study of blood T cell repertoires in COVID-19. At the level of the study: The analysed material was cDNA or gDNA that came from T cells, B-cell-depleted T cells, or PBMCs.

As processed by the authors: Reference gene primer amplification gave nucleated cell count estimates. The table came from immunoSEQ multiplex PCR; TCRdb's copy has only in-frame clones and leaves some out. The V and J calls and clone size come from that table; D and trimming were worked out from the DNA. This repertoire shows 50,000 to 60,000 clones, around nine tenths found once; its top ten account for 7.4%. CDR1 and CDR2 (germline): MDHEN, SYDVKM. V shed 2 bases and J shed 8 bases, with 15 bases lying between them. This CDR3 spans 15 amino acids. This sequence originates from a human donor with active COVID-19. The donor label of this sample is uncertain. The specimen sequenced was peripheral blood. The chain combines TRBV28 with TRBJ1-4; D might be TRBD1 (6 bases). CDR3 in DNA: TGTGCCAGCAGTTTAGGGGTCAGGGGTGGAGAAAAACTGTTTTTT. This translates into CASSLGVRGGEKLFF.